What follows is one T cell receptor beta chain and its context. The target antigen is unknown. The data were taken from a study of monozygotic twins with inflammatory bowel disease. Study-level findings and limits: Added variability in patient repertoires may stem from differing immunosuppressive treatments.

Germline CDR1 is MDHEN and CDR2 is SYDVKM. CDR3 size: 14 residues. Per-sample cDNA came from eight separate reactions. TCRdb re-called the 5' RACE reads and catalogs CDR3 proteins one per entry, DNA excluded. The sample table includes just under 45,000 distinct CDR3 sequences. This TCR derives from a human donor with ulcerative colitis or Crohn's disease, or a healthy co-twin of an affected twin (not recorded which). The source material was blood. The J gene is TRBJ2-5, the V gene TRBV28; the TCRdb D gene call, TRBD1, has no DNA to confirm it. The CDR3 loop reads CASSLPPGKETQYF.